The T cell receptor beta chain under discussion was sequenced for a study of T-cell reconstitution after alpha-beta-depleted transplantation in children. This clonotype was seen a few times. The authors prepared the TCRbeta library with unique molecular identifiers. TCRdb passed the PCR reads through MiXCR, listing each CDR3 protein once. Found here are 700,000 to 950,000 distinct CDR3 sequences, 15% to 20% of them singletons; the top ten hold approximately 5%. The CDR3 sequence is 15 residues long. Looked up from germline, CDR1 is SGHDT and CDR2 is YYEEEE. V was cut by 4 bases and J by 1 base, with 12 bases left in between.

The TCR was taken from a male patient aged 5 to 17 who had a stem cell transplant for acute lymphoblastic leukemia, so the T cells may come from the graft donor. Sequenced here: PBMCs, mostly from graft donor cells, sampled 360 days after TCRalphabeta/CD19-depleted stem cell transplant. The chain links TRBV5-6 to TRBJ2-4; no reliable D call. The CDR3 region has the DNA TGTGCCAGCAGCCTGCCGGGCAGGGCCAAAAACATTCAGTACTTC. This codes for CASSLPGRAKNIQYF. Full variable domain (missing parts from reference TRBV5-6 and TRBJ2-4): DAGVTQSPTHLIKTRGQQVTLRCSPKSGHDTVSWYQQALGQGPQFIFQYYEEEERQRGNFPDRFSGHQFPNYSSELNVNALLLGDSALYLCASSLPGRAKNIQYFGAGTRLSVL.